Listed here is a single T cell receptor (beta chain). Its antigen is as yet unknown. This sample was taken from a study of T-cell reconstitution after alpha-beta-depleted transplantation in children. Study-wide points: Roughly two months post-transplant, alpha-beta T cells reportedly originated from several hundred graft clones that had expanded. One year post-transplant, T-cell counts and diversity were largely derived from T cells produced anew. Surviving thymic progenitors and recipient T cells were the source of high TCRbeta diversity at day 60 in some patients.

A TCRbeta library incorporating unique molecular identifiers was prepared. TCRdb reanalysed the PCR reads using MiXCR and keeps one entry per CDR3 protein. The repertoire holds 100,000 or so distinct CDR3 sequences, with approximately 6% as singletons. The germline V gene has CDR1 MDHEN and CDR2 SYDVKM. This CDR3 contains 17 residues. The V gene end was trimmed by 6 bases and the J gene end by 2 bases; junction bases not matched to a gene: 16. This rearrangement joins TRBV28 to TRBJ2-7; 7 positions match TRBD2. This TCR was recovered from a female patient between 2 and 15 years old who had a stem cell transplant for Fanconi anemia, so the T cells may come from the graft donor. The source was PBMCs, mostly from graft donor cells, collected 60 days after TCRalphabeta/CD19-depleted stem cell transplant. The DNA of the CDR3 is TGTGCCAGCAGAGAGGCTAGCGGATCCTCCTCCACCTACGAGCAGTACTTC. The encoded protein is CASREASGSSSTYEQYF.